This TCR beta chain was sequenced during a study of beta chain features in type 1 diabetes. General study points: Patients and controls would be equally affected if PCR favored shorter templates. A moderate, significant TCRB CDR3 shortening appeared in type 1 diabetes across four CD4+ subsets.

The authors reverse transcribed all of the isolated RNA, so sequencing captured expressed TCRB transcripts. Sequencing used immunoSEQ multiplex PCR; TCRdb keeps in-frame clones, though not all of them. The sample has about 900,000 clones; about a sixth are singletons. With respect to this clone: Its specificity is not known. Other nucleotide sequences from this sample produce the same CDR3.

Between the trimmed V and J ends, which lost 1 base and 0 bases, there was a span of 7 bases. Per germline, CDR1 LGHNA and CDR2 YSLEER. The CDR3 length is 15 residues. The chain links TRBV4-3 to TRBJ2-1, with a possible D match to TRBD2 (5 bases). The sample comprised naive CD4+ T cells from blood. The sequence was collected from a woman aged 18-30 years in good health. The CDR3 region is CASSQGSASYNEQFF. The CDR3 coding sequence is TGCGCCAGCAGCCAAGGTAGCGCCTCCTACAATGAGCAGTTCTTC.